The rows below give T cell receptor beta chains drawn from one sample of a study of blood T cell repertoires in COVID-19. Measured with immunoSEQ multiplex PCR; TCRdb has only the in-frame clones, and not every one. The sample contains under 350,000 clones, around nine tenths of which appear only once. The sample taken for sequencing was peripheral blood. The receptors were sampled from a woman in her 30s with COVID-19, enrolled during active disease. Each CDR3 is given with its conserved first and last residue. A D gene is named only where the DNA matches it firmly. Clone size, where shown, is once, few, many, or a class for clones that have expanded.

D gene	V gene	J gene	clone size	CDR3 DNA	CDR3 protein
TRBD1	TRBV5-1	TRBJ2-5	NA	TGCGCCAGCTCGGGACAGCAAGAGACCCAGTACTTC	CASSGQQETQYF
TRBD2	TRBV4-2	TRBJ2-7	once	TGTGCCAGCAGCCAAGATGTGGCGGGGGAATCCTACGAGCAGTACTTC	CASSQDVAGESYEQYF
NA	TRBV7-8	TRBJ1-4	NA	TGTGCCAGCAGCTTAGGTGTCCGCGGGAAACTGTTTTTT	CASSLGVRGKLFF
NA	TRBV28	TRBJ2-3	NA	TGTGCCAGCAGCCCTTACAGGGGGGGGGAGGATACGCAGTATTTT	CASSPYRGGEDTQYF
NA	TRBV6-5	TRBJ1-2	NA	TGTGCCAGCAGTTACTCCCGACAGCCAAACTATGGCTACACCTTC	CASSYSRQPNYGYTF
NA	TRBV11-2	TRBJ2-1	once	TGTGCCAGCACTCCGAGACAGCTAGATGAGCAGTTCTTC	CASTPRQLDEQFF
TRBD1	TRBV19	TRBJ1-2	NA	TGTGCCAGCCATGGGGGAGACAGGGGGAATGGGGAAGGCTACACCTTC	CASHGGDRGNGEGYTF
NA	TRBV6-5	TRBJ2-1	once	TGTGCCAGCAGCCCCTCTGTAGGCGGCTACAATGAGCAGTTCTTC	CASSPSVGGYNEQFF
NA	TRBV28	TRBJ2-5	once	TGTGCCAGCAGTCTCGGAGGTAGCCAAGAGACCCAGTACTTC	CASSLGGSQETQYF
NA	TRBV11-2	TRBJ2-2	NA	TGTGCCAGCAGCCCTGCCCCGGGCACCGGGGAGCTGTTTTTT	CASSPAPGTGELFF
TRBD2	TRBV7-3	TRBJ2-1	NA	TGTGCCAGCAGCTGGGGGACTAGCGCTTACAATGAGCAGTTCTTC	CASSWGTSAYNEQFF
TRBD2	TRBV2	TRBJ2-1	NA	TGTGCCAGCAGTGTGAAGCGGGGGGGCCGGTCCTACAATGAGCAGTTCTTC	CASSVKRGGRSYNEQFF
NA	TRBV7-9	TRBJ1-6	NA	TGTGCCAGCAGCCACCTCGGGGAGGGCAATAATTCACCCCTCCACTTT	CASSHLGEGNNSPLHF
TRBD2	TRBV11-2	TRBJ2-5	NA	TGTGCCAGCAGCTTAGCCGGGGGGTACCAAGAGACCCAGTACTTC	CASSLAGGYQETQYF
NA	TRBV29-1	TRBJ2-5	NA	TGCAGCGTTGCTAGAGAGACCCAGTACTTC	CSVARETQYF
NA	TRBV9	TRBJ1-4	NA	TGTGCCAGCAGCGTAGGGGAGGGAACTAATGAAAAACTGTTTTTT	CASSVGEGTNEKLFF
TRBD2	TRBV4-1	TRBJ2-3	NA	TGCGCCAGCAGCCACGATAGCGGGGGTTACACTAGCACAGATACGCAGTATTTT	CASSHDSGGYTSTDTQYF
NA	TRBV1	TRBJ2-5	NA	TGCACCAGCAGCCAAGATCGTCGGGGGGGCCAAGAGACCCAGTACTTC	CTSSQDRRGGQETQYF
NA	TRBV7-2	TRBJ1-1	NA	TGTGCCAGCAGCTTAGCTGCCGGGGTGAACACTGAAGCTTTCTTT	CASSLAAGVNTEAFF
NA	TRBV19	TRBJ1-5	NA	TGTGCCAGTATGCTCGGTTTCAATCAGCCCCAGCATTTT	CASMLGFNQPQHF
NA	TRBV6-5	TRBJ1-1	NA	TGTGCCAGCAGTTACTCGATTTATGGGCAGAACACTGAAGCTTTCTTT	CASSYSIYGQNTEAFF
NA	TRBV27	TRBJ2-7	NA	TGTGCCAGCAGAACAATCCTCCCGGGTCCTCGTGTCTACGAGCAGTACTTC	CASRTILPGPRVYEQYF
TRBD2	TRBV9	TRBJ2-2	NA	TGTGCCAGCAGCTTAAGCGGGGGGGCCTGGACCGGGGAGCTGTTTTTT	CASSLSGGAWTGELFF
TRBD1	TRBV6-2/TRBV6-3	TRBJ2-2	few	TGTGCCAGCAGTTACAGGGACAGGGGGGAGCTGTTTTTT	CASSYRDRGELFF
NA	TRBV6-1	TRBJ1-5	NA	TGTGCCAGCAGTGAAAACCGAGGGAGCAGCAATCAGCCCCAGCATTTT	CASSENRGSSNQPQHF
NA	TRBV2	TRBJ1-5	NA	TGTGCCAGCAGTGAGAGACTTTTGCAGCCCCAGCATTTT	CASSERLLQPQHF
NA	TRBV27	TRBJ1-2	NA	TGTGCCAGCAGTTTGGGCAGGGGTTCGCAAAGCTATGGCTACACCTTC	CASSLGRGSQSYGYTF
NA	TRBV27	TRBJ1-2	NA	TGTGCCAGCACACTCGGACAGATTAACTATGGCTACACCTTC	CASTLGQINYGYTF
NA	TRBV6-1	TRBJ2-5	NA	TGTGCCAGCAGTGAAGGTTGGGCGTGGGAGACCCAGTACTTC	CASSEGWAWETQYF
NA	TRBV6-2/TRBV6-3	TRBJ1-2	NA	TGTGCCAGCAGTTCTAGGGAGCCTGACTATGGCTACACCTTC	CASSSREPDYGYTF
NA	TRBV19	TRBJ1-3	NA	TGTGCCAGTAGTATAGGCAGGGGAAACACCATATATTTT	CASSIGRGNTIYF
NA	TRBV5-4	TRBJ1-2	NA	TGTGCCAGCAGTTCGGCGGGTTGGGAGGGCTACACCTTC	CASSSAGWEGYTF
TRBD1	TRBV4-2	TRBJ1-4	NA	TGTGCCAGCAGCCAAGAATCCGGGACAGGGGTTGAAAAACTGTTTTTT	CASSQESGTGVEKLFF
NA	TRBV18	TRBJ2-2	NA	TGTGCCAGCTCCACAGTTTCCGGGGAGCTGTTTTTT	CASSTVSGELFF
TRBD1	TRBV6-5	TRBJ1-1	NA	TGTGCCAGCAGTTACTCGAGACAGGGGGGTTCCACTGAAGCTTTCTTT	CASSYSRQGGSTEAFF
NA	TRBV6-5	TRBJ2-1	NA	TGTGCCAGCAGTTACGGAGGAGAGCAGTTCTTC	CASSYGGEQFF
TRBD1	TRBV12-3/TRBV12-4	TRBJ1-1	NA	TGTGCCACCCGACAGGGGCCCACTGAAGCTTTCTTT	CATRQGPTEAFF
NA	TRBV6-2/TRBV6-3	TRBJ1-6	NA	TGTGCCAGCAGTGCTGTAAGGGGTAATTCACCCCTCCACTTT	CASSAVRGNSPLHF
NA	TRBV19	TRBJ1-1	NA	TGTGCCAGTACCCTTAATCCCTACGGGAACACTGAAGCTTTCTTT	CASTLNPYGNTEAFF
TRBD1	TRBV3-1/TRBV3-2	TRBJ2-5	once	TGTGCCAGCAGCCGTCTCGGGGACAGATTAGAGACCCAGTACTTC	CASSRLGDRLETQYF
TRBD1	TRBV5-4	TRBJ1-2	once	TGTGCCAGCACTACTTTACCGGGACAGCTGAACTATGGCTACACCTTC	CASTTLPGQLNYGYTF
TRBD1	TRBV19	TRBJ2-1	NA	TGTGCCAGTAGCCCCGGGACAGGGGTTGAGCAGTTCTTC	CASSPGTGVEQFF
NA	TRBV6-5	TRBJ1-6	NA	TGTGCCAGCAACAGGGACGGTAATTCACCCCTCCACTTT	CASNRDGNSPLHF
NA	TRBV6-5	TRBJ1-5	few	TGTGCCAGCAGTTCAACCACGGGGTATAATCAGCCCCAGCATTTT	CASSSTTGYNQPQHF
NA	TRBV18	TRBJ2-1	NA	TGTGCCAGCTCACCAGCGGTAGCGACCTACAATGAGCAGTTCTTC	CASSPAVATYNEQFF
TRBD1	TRBV28	TRBJ1-3	NA	TGTGCCAGCAGTGCAAACCGGGACAGGGCTGGAAACACCATATATTTT	CASSANRDRAGNTIYF
TRBD1	TRBV11-3	TRBJ1-2	NA	TGTGCCAGCAGCTTAGATTCCCGGGACAGGGCGATTTATGGCTACACCTTC	CASSLDSRDRAIYGYTF
TRBD2	TRBV27	TRBJ2-3	NA	TGTGCCAGCAATTTAGCGGGGGCCACAGATACGCAGTATTTT	CASNLAGATDTQYF
TRBD1	TRBV5-6	TRBJ2-7	NA	TGTGCCAGCAGCGGAGACAGGGGGCTGGCTGGCGAGCAGTACTTC	CASSGDRGLAGEQYF
NA	TRBV29-1	TRBJ2-1	NA	TGCAGCGTTGAGGGACTCCTTTACAATGAGCAGTTCTTC	CSVEGLLYNEQFF
NA	TRBV2	TRBJ2-1	NA	TGTGCCAGCAGTGCCGTCCGGGACAATGAGCAGTTCTTC	CASSAVRDNEQFF
NA	TRBV4-2	TRBJ1-1	NA	TGTGCCAGCAGCCGGCGGGGGTCTGAAGCTTTCTTT	CASSRRGSEAFF
NA	TRBV20-1	TRBJ1-4	once	TGCAGTGCTAGTCGACAGTCTAATGAAAAACTGTTTTTT	CSASRQSNEKLFF
NA	TRBV2	TRBJ1-2	NA	TGTGCCAGCAGTGAATCGGGGGGCTATGGCTACACCTTC	CASSESGGYGYTF
TRBD1	TRBV19	TRBJ1-6	NA	TGTGCCACCGGACAGGGGTCTTCACCCCTCCACTTT	CATGQGSSPLHF
NA	TRBV25-1	TRBJ2-1	NA	TGTGCCAGCAGTGAATCAGGCTTCTCCTACAATGAGCAGTTCTTC	CASSESGFSYNEQFF
NA	TRBV15	TRBJ1-1	NA	TGTGCCACCAGCAGAGATTTGGGGGGAGGGACTGAAGCTTTCTTT	CATSRDLGGGTEAFF
TRBD1	TRBV28	TRBJ1-2	NA	TGTGCCAGCGCAGAGACAGGGGCTACTAACTATGGCTACACCTTC	CASAETGATNYGYTF
TRBD1	TRBV5-1	TRBJ1-1	NA	TGCGCCAGCAGCTTGTCACAGGGGAACGCTGAAGCTTTCTTT	CASSLSQGNAEAFF
TRBD1	TRBV30	TRBJ1-1	NA	TGTGCCTGGAGTCCGCCCGGGACAGCTATCAACACTGAAGCTTTCTTT	CAWSPPGTAINTEAFF